This T cell receptor beta chain stems from a study of T cell repertoires in ileal Crohn's disease. Indicated time point: neoterminal ileum biopsy at postoperative endoscopy, about 6 months after surgery. The table came from immunoSEQ multiplex PCR; TCRdb's copy has only in-frame clones and leaves some out. The sample lists some 9,200 clones, approximately 79% occurring once. Trimming cost V 6 bases and J 6 bases, with 9 bases left between them. The CDR3 contains 12 residues. Per the germline V gene, CDR1 is SNHLY and CDR2 is FYNNEI. J is TRBJ1-5 and V is TRBV2; no clear D. Sequenced sample: ileal tissue. The receptor's source is an adult with Crohn's disease. The CDR3 loop reads CASSPPGQPQHF. CDR3 sequence (DNA): TGTGCCAGCAGCCCCCCGGGTCAGCCCCAGCATTTT. Combining the CDR3 with reference TRBV2 and TRBJ1-5 gives the whole variable domain EPEVTQTPSHQVTQMGQEVILRCVPISNHLYFYWYRQILGQKVEFLVSFYNNEISEKSEIFDDQFSVERPDGSNFTLKIRSTKLEDSAMYFCASSPPGQPQHFGDGTRLSIL.